The clone carrying this TCR beta chain was seen repeatedly, ten times or more. The antigen remains unidentified. The data were obtained in a study of T cells in Graves' hyperthyroidism and ophthalmopathy. The study, taken as a whole, reports: In simple terms, a model built on 13 V-J features told ophthalmopathy apart from stable hyperthyroidism. Blood shared most expanded thyroid clonotypes above 0.001.

CDR3 size: 15 residues. V shed 2 bases and J shed 6 bases, with 16 bases lying between them. The CDR3 regions of TCR beta were amplified from RNA transcripts. HTBI primers were the set used in a first-round RT-PCR of the TCR CDR3. TCRdb recomputed calls from the multiplex PCR reads with MiXCR, one row per CDR3 protein. Counted here are fewer than 600,000 distinct CDR3 sequences, around 15% occurring once; the ten biggest clones make up 11% to 15%. The sequence was obtained from a woman in her thirties or forties with Graves' hyperthyroidism. The rearrangement joins TRBV12-3 or TRBV12-4 to TRBJ1-1, with D unclear. Sample: blood. CDR3 region: CASSLSVRAWAEAFF. The DNA for the CDR3 is TGTGCCAGCAGTTTATCAGTCCGGGCTTGGGCTGAAGCTTTCTTT.